The T cell receptor beta chain described here comes from a study of blood T cell repertoires in COVID-19. Study-level background: The origin of the acute and convalescent COVID-19 samples was the United States, Italy and Spain. Sample material is recorded as cDNA or gDNA derived from T cells, B-cell-depleted T cells, or PBMCs.

Repertoires were generated with immunoSEQ multiplex PCR, while TCRdb's copy carries only in-frame clones and drops some. This table holds approximately 100,000 clones, approximately 82% found once. The ends were cut back, 8 bases at V and 3 bases at J, with 14 bases in the middle. The CDR3 length is 14 residues. From germline, CDR1 is SNHLY and CDR2 FYNNEI. Material for sequencing was peripheral blood. The chain has TRBV2 and TRBJ1-3, with D possibly matching TRBD1 (6 bases). This TCR was sampled from a man aged 60-69 years with acute or convalescent COVID-19. The DNA for the CDR3 is TGTGCCAGCCGGGCCGGGACAAATGGAAACACCATATATTTT. Amino acids: CASRAGTNGNTIYF.